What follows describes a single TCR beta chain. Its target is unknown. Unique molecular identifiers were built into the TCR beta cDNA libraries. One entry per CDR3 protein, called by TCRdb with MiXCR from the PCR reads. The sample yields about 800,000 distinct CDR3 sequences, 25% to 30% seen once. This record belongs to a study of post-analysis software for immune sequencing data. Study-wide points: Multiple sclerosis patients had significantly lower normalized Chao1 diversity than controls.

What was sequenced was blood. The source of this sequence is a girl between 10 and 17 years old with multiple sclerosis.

The CDR3 protein is CASSRGRSYYGQYF. The CDR3 nucleotides read TGCGCCAGCAGTCGGGGCAGGTCCTACTACGGGCAGTACTTC. The rearrangement uses TRBV5-1 and TRBJ2-5, with D perhaps given as TRBD1 or TRBD2 (5 bases each). V lost 5 bases, J lost 11 bases, and 22 bases lay in between. Germline V gives CDR1 SGHRS, CDR2 YFSETQ. CDR3 size: 14 residues.